Listed below are T cell receptor beta chains from one sample, sequenced in a study of T cell responses to AZD1222 COVID-19 vaccine. Sequencing used immunoSEQ multiplex PCR; TCRdb keeps in-frame clones, though not all of them. This sample has about 110,000 clones, with around 86% found just once. This specimen consisted of peripheral blood, obtained on day 0 of AZD1222 vaccination. These receptors were obtained from an adult in good health. CDR3s include the opening cysteine and the closing phenylalanine or tryptophan. Each record gives: D gene, clone size, V gene, J gene, CDR3 protein, CDR3 DNA. D genes are given only for firm matches. Only some rows state a clone size, as once, few, many or a class for expanded clones.

NA	NA	TRBV7-9	TRBJ2-7	CASSFDRGGRSLYEQYF	TGTGCCAGCAGCTTTGATCGGGGTGGGAGGTCACTCTACGAGCAGTACTTC
NA	NA	TRBV19	TRBJ1-2	CASSIRQADHYTF	TGTGCCAGTAGTATAAGACAGGCAGATCACTACACCTTC
NA	once	TRBV5-4	TRBJ2-1	CASSSMQGPGNEQFF	TGTGCCAGCAGCTCGATGCAAGGGCCGGGGAATGAGCAGTTCTTC
NA	NA	TRBV28	TRBJ2-7	CASRTVDRNYEQYF	TGTGCCAGCAGGACCGTGGACAGAAACTACGAGCAGTACTTC
NA	NA	TRBV5-4	TRBJ1-2	CASSPHREGGYNYGYTF	TGTGCCAGCAGCCCCCACAGGGAGGGGGGTTATAACTATGGCTACACCTTC
NA	NA	TRBV5-4	TRBJ2-7	CASTQTGSRRGSEQYF	TGTGCCAGCACCCAGACCGGGAGCCGGAGGGGGAGCGAGCAGTACTTC
TRBD2	NA	TRBV19	TRBJ2-2	CASSRRTSGSVTGELFF	TGTGCCAGTAGTAGGCGGACTAGCGGGAGTGTTACCGGGGAGCTGTTTTTT
NA	NA	TRBV15	TRBJ2-3	CATSRDRGTSTTQYF	TGTGCCACCAGCAGAGATAGGGGAACTAGTACTACGCAGTATTTT
TRBD2	NA	TRBV29-1	TRBJ2-1	CSVGPGTSGRAANEQFF	TGCAGCGTTGGGCCCGGGACTAGCGGGAGGGCCGCTAATGAGCAGTTCTTC
TRBD1	NA	TRBV15	TRBJ2-3	CATSNRDRALFHHTQYF	TGTGCCACCAGCAATCGGGACAGGGCTCTTTTCCATCATACGCAGTATTTT
NA	NA	TRBV7-3	TRBJ2-2	CASSFLTGELFF	TGTGCCAGCAGCTTTCTCACCGGGGAGCTGTTTTTT
NA	NA	TRBV25-1	TRBJ1-5	CASSDTGKVPGGNQPQHF	TGTGCCAGCAGTGATACAGGGAAGGTGCCCGGTGGCAATCAGCCCCAGCATTTT
TRBD2	few	TRBV10-2	TRBJ2-2	CACKKDTSGRWTGELFF	TGCGCCTGCAAAAAGGACACTAGCGGGAGGTGGACCGGGGAGCTGTTTTTT
NA	few	TRBV2	TRBJ1-2	CASRGAGHYGYTF	TGTGCCAGCCGTGGTGCAGGGCACTATGGCTACACCTTC
NA	NA	TRBV5-4	TRBJ1-2	CASSFGRVNYGYTF	TGTGCCAGCAGCTTCGGACGGGTAAACTATGGCTACACCTTC
NA	NA	TRBV12-3/TRBV12-4	TRBJ1-1	CASSFQNTEAFF	TGTGCCAGCAGTTTTCAGAACACTGAAGCTTTCTTT
TRBD1	NA	TRBV2	TRBJ2-5	CASGDRRYQETQYF	TGTGCCAGCGGGGACAGACGGTACCAAGAGACCCAGTACTTC
TRBD1	NA	TRBV7-8	TRBJ1-3	CASSPGQGRTSGNTIYF	TGTGCCAGCAGTCCAGGACAGGGGCGCACCTCTGGAAACACCATATATTTT
TRBD2	NA	TRBV6-5	TRBJ2-7	CASSYSGTGSYEQYF	TGTGCCAGCAGTTACAGCGGGACTGGGTCCTACGAGCAGTACTTC
NA	NA	TRBV19	TRBJ2-1	CASSAQGETYNEQFF	TGTGCCAGTAGTGCCCAAGGTGAGACCTACAATGAGCAGTTCTTC
TRBD1	NA	TRBV5-1	TRBJ1-1	CASSLQQGGTEAFF	TGCGCCAGCAGCTTACAACAGGGGGGAACTGAAGCTTTCTTT
NA	NA	TRBV10-1	TRBJ1-4	CASSGKNRDGVEKLFF	TGCGCCAGCAGTGGAAAGAACAGGGATGGAGTCGAAAAACTGTTTTTT
NA	NA	TRBV2	TRBJ2-7	CASSESRYEQYF	TGTGCCAGCAGTGAATCCCGCTACGAGCAGTACTTC
TRBD1	NA	TRBV28	TRBJ1-2	CASSSPGQGTNYGYTF	TGTGCCAGCAGTTCCCCGGGACAGGGAACTAACTATGGCTACACCTTC
NA	NA	TRBV10-3	TRBJ1-4	CAISVGAREKLFF	TGTGCCATCAGTGTGGGGGCGCGGGAAAAACTGTTTTTT
NA	once	TRBV29-1	TRBJ2-5	CSVGPAQETQYF	TGCAGCGTTGGGCCTGCTCAAGAGACCCAGTACTTC
NA	few	TRBV7-3	TRBJ2-1	CASSPGGYGRNEQFF	TGTGCCAGCAGCCCAGGGGGGTATGGGCGCAATGAGCAGTTCTTC
NA	NA	TRBV6-5	TRBJ1-5	CASTPGQTNQPQHF	TGTGCCAGCACCCCCGGACAAACCAATCAGCCCCAGCATTTT
TRBD2	NA	TRBV5-1	TRBJ2-3	CASSPGLAGGPTDTQYF	TGCGCCAGCAGCCCGGGACTAGCGGGAGGGCCCACAGATACGCAGTATTTT
NA	NA	TRBV7-9	TRBJ1-2	CASSLNTISSYTF	TGTGCCAGCAGCTTAAACACGATCTCTAGCTACACCTTC
NA	NA	TRBV28	TRBJ1-3	CASHPSGGSSGNTIYF	TGTGCCAGCCACCCCTCGGGGGGATCCTCTGGAAACACCATATATTTT
NA	NA	TRBV14	TRBJ2-7	CASSQVGDEQYF	TGTGCCAGCAGCCAGGTAGGGGACGAGCAGTACTTC
TRBD1	NA	TRBV7-2	TRBJ2-3	CASSLGRTGGTDTQYF	TGTGCCAGCAGCTTAGGACGGACAGGGGGCACAGATACGCAGTATTTT
TRBD1	NA	TRBV5-5	TRBJ1-5	CASSLNRGEWQPQHF	TGTGCCAGCAGCTTGAACAGGGGGGAGTGGCAGCCCCAGCATTTT
NA	once	TRBV7-9	TRBJ2-7	CASSQTPRGDEQYF	TGTGCCAGCAGCCAGACCCCCCGAGGGGACGAGCAGTACTTC
NA	NA	TRBV15	TRBJ2-3	CATSGWAGGTDTQYF	TGTGCCACCAGCGGCTGGGCAGGGGGCACAGATACGCAGTATTTT
NA	NA	TRBV19	TRBJ2-6	CASSRESLSAGSGANVLTF	TGTGCCAGTAGTCGAGAGTCCCTGTCAGCCGGCTCTGGGGCCAACGTCCTGACTTTC
NA	NA	TRBV6-5	TRBJ1-1	CASSPSRGRGLGAFF	TGTGCCAGCAGCCCCAGTCGTGGGCGTGGGCTCGGAGCTTTCTTT
NA	few	TRBV4-2	TRBJ1-2	CASSQALTRVDYGYTF	TGTGCCAGCAGCCAAGCCCTCACGAGGGTGGACTATGGCTACACCTTC
NA	NA	TRBV20-1	TRBJ2-1	CSASPPRGSSYNEQFF	TGCAGTGCTAGTCCCCCCCGGGGGAGCTCCTACAATGAGCAGTTCTTC
TRBD2	NA	TRBV10-3	TRBJ2-2	CAAGGGGELFF	TGTGCCGCTGGGGGGGGCGGGGAGCTGTTTTTT
TRBD2	NA	TRBV3-1/TRBV3-2	TRBJ2-5	CASSPAGTNKQETQYF	TGTGCCAGCAGCCCCGCCGGGACTAACAAACAAGAGACCCAGTACTTC
TRBD1	NA	TRBV3-1/TRBV3-2	TRBJ1-3	CASSQDPGTGGGNTIYF	TGTGCCAGCAGCCAAGACCCCGGGACAGGGGGAGGAAACACCATATATTTT
TRBD2	NA	TRBV28	TRBJ2-5	CASSRKPSGQETQYF	TGTGCCAGCAGTCGGAAGCCTAGCGGGCAAGAGACCCAGTACTTC
NA	NA	TRBV28	TRBJ1-1	CASNLLNTEAFF	TGTGCCAGCAACCTCTTGAACACTGAAGCTTTCTTT
NA	NA	TRBV10-1	TRBJ1-3	CASSSALGSGNTIYF	TGCGCCAGCAGCTCAGCCTTAGGCTCTGGAAACACCATATATTTT